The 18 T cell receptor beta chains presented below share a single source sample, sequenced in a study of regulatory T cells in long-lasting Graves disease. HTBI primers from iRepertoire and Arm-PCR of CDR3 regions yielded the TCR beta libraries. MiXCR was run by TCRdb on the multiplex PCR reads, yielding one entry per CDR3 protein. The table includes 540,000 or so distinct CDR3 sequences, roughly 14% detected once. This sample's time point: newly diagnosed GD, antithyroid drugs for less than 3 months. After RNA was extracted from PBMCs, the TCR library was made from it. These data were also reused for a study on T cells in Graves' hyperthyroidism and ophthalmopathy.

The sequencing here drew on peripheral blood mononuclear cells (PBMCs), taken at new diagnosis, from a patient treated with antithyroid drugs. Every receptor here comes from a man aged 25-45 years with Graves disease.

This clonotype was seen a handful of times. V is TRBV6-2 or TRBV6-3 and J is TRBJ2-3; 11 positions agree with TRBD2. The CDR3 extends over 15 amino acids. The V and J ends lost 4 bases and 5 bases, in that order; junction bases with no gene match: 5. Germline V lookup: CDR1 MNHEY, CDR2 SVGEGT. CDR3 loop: CASSSLAGVLDTQYF. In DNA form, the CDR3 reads TGTGCCAGCAGTTCACTAGCGGGAGTTCTAGATACGCAGTATTTT.

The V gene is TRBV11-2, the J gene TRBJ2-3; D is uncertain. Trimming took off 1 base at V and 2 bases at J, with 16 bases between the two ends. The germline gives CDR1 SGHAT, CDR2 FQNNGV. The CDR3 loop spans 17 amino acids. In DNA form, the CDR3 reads TGTGCCAGCAGCTTAGGGGGTCTGGGCGGCCACACAGATACGCAGTATTTT. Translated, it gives CASSLGGLGGHTDTQYF.

Here the CDR3 DNA reads TGTGCCAGCAGCCAAGATTACTACACTCAAGAGACCCAGTACTTC. It codes for CASSQDYYTQETQYF. The rearrangement joins TRBV3-1 to TRBJ2-5; no clear D gene. The CDR3 consists of 15 residues. Germline loops: CDR1 LGHDT, CDR2 YNNKEL (reference sequence). With 0 bases removed from V and 2 bases from J, the gap between germline ends came to 10 bases.

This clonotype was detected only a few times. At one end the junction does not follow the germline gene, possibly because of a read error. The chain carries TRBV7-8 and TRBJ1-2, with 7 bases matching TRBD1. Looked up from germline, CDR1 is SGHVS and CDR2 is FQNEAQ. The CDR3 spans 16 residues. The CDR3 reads CASSSPRGQGYYGYTF. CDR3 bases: TGTGCCAGCAGCTCCCCGAGGGGGCAGGGCTACTATGGCTACACCTTT.

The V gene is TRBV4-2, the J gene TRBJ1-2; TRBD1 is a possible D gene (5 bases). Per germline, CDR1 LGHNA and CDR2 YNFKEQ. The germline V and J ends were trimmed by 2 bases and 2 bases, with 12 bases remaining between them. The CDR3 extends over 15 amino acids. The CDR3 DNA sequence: TGTGCCAGCAGCCAACGCCAGGGCCTGAACTATGGCTACACCTTC. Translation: CASSQRQGLNYGYTF.

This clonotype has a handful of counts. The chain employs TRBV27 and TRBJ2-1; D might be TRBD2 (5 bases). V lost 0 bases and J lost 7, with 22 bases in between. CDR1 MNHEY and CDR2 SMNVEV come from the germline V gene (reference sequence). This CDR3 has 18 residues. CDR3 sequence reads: CASSLSNPSQRVGNEQFF. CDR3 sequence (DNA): TGTGCCAGCAGTTTATCCAACCCTAGCCAGAGGGTCGGTAATGAGCAGTTCTTC.

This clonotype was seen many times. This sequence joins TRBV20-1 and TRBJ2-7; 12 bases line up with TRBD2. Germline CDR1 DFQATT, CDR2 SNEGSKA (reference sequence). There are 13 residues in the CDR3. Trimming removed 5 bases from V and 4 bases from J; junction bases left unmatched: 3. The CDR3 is CSAPTSGRYEQYF. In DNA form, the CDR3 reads TGCAGTGCTCCCACTAGCGGGAGGTACGAGCAGTACTTC.

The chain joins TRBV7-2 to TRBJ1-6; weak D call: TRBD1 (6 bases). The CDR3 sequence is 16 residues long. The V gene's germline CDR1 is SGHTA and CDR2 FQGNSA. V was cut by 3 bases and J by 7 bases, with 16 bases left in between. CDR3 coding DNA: TGTGCCAGCAGCTTCTATGGGGGCAAGGAAAATTCACCCCTCCACTTT. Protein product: CASSFYGGKENSPLHF.

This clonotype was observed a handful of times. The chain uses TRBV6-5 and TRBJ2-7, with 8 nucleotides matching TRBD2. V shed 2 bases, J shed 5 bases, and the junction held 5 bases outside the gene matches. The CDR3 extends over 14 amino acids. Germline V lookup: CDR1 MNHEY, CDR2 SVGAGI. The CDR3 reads CASSYTGGPHEQYF. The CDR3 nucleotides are TGTGCCAGCAGTTACACGGGAGGGCCCCACGAGCAGTACTTC.

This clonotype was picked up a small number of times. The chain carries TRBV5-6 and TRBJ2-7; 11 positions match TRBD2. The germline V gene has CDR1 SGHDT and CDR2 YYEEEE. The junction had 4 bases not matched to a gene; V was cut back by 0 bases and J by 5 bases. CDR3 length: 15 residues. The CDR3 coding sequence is TGTGCCAGCAGCTTGGAACTAGCGGGAGTCGACGAGCAGTACTTC. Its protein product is CASSLELAGVDEQYF. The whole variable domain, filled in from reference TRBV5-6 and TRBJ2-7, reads DAGVTQSPTHLIKTRGQQVTLRCSPKSGHDTVSWYQQALGQGPQFIFQYYEEEERQRGNFPDRFSGHQFPNYSSELNVNALLLGDSALYLCASSLELAGVDEQYFGPGTRLTVT.

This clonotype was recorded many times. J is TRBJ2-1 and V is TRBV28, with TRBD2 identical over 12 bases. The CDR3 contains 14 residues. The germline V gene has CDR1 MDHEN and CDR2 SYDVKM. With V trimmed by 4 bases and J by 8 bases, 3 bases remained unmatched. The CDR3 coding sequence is TGTGCCAGCAGTTCTAGCGGGAGGGGTGATGAGCAGTTCTTC. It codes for CASSSSGRGDEQFF.

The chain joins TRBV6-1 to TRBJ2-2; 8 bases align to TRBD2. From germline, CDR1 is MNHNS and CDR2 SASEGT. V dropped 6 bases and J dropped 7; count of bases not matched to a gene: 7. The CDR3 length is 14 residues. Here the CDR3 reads CASRKPGGGGELFF. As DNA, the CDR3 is TGTGCCAGCAGAAAGCCGGGGGGGGGCGGGGAGCTGTTTTTT.

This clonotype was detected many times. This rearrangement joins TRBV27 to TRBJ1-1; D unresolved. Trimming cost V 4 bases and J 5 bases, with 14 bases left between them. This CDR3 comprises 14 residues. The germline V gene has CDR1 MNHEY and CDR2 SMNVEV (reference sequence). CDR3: CASSSVLRKTEAFF. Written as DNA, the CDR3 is TGTGCCAGCAGTTCCGTTCTCCGAAAGACTGAAGCTTTCTTT.

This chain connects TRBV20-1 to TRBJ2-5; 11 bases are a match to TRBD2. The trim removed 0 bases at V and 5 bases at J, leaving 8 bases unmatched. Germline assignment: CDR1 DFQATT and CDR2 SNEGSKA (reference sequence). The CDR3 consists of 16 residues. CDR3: CSARDFLAGGEETQYF. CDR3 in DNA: TGCAGTGCTAGAGATTTTCTAGCGGGAGGTGAGGAGACCCAGTACTTC.

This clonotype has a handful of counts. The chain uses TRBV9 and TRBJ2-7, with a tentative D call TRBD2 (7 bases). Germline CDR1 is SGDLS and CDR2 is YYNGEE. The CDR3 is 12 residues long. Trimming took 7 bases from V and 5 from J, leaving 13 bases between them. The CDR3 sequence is CASGGGANEQYF. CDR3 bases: TGTGCCAGCGGGGGGGGGGCTAACGAGCAGTACTTC.

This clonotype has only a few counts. The CDR3 sequence is CSARALGGASYNEQFF. Here the CDR3 DNA reads TGCAGTGCTCGCGCCCTGGGGGGCGCCTCCTACAATGAGCAGTTCTTC. The chain carries TRBV20-1 and TRBJ2-1; D possibly uses TRBD1 or TRBD2 (6 bases each). CDR3 size: 16 residues. V was pared by 5 bases and J by 0 bases, with 17 bases between. Germline CDR1 is DFQATT and CDR2 is SNEGSKA (reference sequence).

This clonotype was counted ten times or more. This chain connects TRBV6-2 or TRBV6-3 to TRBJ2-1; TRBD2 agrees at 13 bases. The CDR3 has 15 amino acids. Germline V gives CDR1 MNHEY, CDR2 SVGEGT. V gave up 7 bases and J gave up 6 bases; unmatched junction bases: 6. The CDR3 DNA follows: TGTGCCAGCACCTTTGGACTAGCGGGAGTCAATGAGCAGTTCTTC. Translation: CASTFGLAGVNEQFF.

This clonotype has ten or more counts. The CDR3, as DNA: TGTGCCAGCAGTCGTACCCACAAGGAGACCCAGTACTTC. Translating it yields CASSRTHKETQYF. V and J are TRBV6-1 and TRBJ2-5; no firm D call. Germline CDR1 MNHNS, CDR2 SASEGT. This CDR3 contains 13 residues. Trimming took 5 bases from V and 5 from J, leaving 12 bases between them.